The source of this T cell receptor beta chain is a study of blood T cell repertoires in COVID-19. Self-reported history from a screening survey and questionnaire set each donor's cohort. The CDR3 loop spans 15 amino acids. Trimming removed 6 bases from V and 2 bases from J; junction bases left unmatched: 8. In germline, CDR1 is SGHTA, CDR2 FQGNSA. This table comes from immunoSEQ multiplex PCR, and its TCRdb copy is limited to in-frame clones, with some not included. The sample records roughly 200,000 clones, 86% being singletons. The receptor comes from a woman in her twenties or thirties who had recovered from COVID-19. The material sequenced was PBMCs or T cells enriched from blood (not recorded which). The V and J genes are TRBV7-2 and TRBJ2-7; TRBD2 aligns across 9 bases. The CDR3 DNA reads as TGTGCCAGCAGTTCCGGACTAGCGTTCACCTACGAGCAGTACTTC. Translation gives CASSSGLAFTYEQYF.